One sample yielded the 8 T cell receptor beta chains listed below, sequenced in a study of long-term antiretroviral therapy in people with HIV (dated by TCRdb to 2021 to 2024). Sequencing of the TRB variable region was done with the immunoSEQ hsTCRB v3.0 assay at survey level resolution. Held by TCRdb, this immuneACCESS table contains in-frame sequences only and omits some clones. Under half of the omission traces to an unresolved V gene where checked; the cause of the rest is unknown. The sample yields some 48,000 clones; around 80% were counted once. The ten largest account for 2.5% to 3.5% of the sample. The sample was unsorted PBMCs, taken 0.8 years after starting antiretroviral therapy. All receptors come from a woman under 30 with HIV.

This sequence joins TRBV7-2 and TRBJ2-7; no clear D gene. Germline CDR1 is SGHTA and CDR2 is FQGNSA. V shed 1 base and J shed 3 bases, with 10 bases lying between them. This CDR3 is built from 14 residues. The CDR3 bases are TGTGCCAGCAGCTTAGGAGGAGATAACTACGAGCAGTACTTC. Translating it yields CASSLGGDNYEQYF.

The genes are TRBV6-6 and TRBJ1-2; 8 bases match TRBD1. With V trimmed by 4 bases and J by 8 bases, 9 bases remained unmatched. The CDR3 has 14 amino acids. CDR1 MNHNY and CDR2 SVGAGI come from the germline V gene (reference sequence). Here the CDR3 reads CASSLGWDRMGYTF. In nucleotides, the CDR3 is TGTGCCAGCAGTTTGGGATGGGACAGGATGGGCTACACCTTC.

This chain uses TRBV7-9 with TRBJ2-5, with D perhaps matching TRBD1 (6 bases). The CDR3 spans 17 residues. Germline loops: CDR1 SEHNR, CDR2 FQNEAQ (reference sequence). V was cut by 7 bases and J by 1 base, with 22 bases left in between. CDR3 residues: CASNLTSWAGVQETQYF. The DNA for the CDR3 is TGTGCCAGCAACCTTACCTCCTGGGCAGGGGTCCAAGAGACCCAGTACTTC.

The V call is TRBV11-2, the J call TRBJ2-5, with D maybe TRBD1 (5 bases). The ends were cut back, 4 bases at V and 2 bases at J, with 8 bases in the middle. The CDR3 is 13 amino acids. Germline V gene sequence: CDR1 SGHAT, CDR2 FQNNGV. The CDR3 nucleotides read TGTGCCAGCAGCTCAGGGTTGCAAGAGACCCAGTACTTC. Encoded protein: CASSSGLQETQYF.

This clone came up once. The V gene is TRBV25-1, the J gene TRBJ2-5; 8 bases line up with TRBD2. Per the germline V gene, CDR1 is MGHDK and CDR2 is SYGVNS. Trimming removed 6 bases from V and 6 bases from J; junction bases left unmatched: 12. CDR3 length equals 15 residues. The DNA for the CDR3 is TGTGCCAGCAGGGGAACCGGGACTAGATCTAAGACCCAGTACTTC. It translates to CASRGTGTRSKTQYF. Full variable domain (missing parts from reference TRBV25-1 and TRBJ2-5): EADIYQTPRYLVIGTGKKITLECSQTMGHDKMYWYQQDPGMELHLIHYSYGVNSTEKGDLSSESTVSRIRTEHFPLTLESARPSHTSQYLCASRGTGTRSKTQYFGPGTRLLVL.

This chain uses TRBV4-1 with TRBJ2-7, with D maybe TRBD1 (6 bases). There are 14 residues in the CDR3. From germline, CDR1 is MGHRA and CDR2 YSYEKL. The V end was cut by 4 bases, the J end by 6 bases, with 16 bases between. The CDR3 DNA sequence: TGCGCCAGCAGCCCCCGGACGGGCAGGGGCGAGCAGTACTTC. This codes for CASSPRTGRGEQYF.

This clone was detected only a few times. For the CDR3, the DNA is TGTGCCAGCAGTGTAGGGACAGGGCGAAGTACCGGGGAGCTGTTTTTT. This sequence encodes CASSVGTGRSTGELFF. This chain connects TRBV6-4 to TRBJ2-2; 9 bases agree with TRBD1. Germline CDR1 reads MRHNA; CDR2 reads SNTAGT. After removal of 4 bases from V and 5 bases from J, the junction contained 8 bases not matched to a gene. This CDR3 comprises 16 residues.

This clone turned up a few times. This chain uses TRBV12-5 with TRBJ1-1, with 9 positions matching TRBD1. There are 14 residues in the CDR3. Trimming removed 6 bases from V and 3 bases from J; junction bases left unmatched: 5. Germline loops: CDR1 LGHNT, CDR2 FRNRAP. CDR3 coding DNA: TGTGCTAGTGGGGGGACAGGGATTGACACTGAAGCTTTCTTT. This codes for CASGGTGIDTEAFF.